The clone carrying this T cell receptor (beta chain) was seen only once. Sequencing was performed with immunoSEQ multiplex PCR; in TCRdb, only in-frame clones are kept and a portion is missing. The data contain approximately 33,000 clones, about nine tenths of them singletons. The sample originates from a study of OX40 agonist ivuxolimab in advanced cancers. V lost 3 bases and J 2 bases, leaving 7 bases between the germline ends. CDR1 is SEHNR and CDR2 is FQNEAQ in the germline V gene (reference sequence). This CDR3 has 14 amino acids. The chain uses TRBV7-9 and TRBJ2-2; D gene ambiguous. This sequence originates from an adult with an advanced solid tumor such as melanoma, head and neck, liver or kidney cancer. The sequencing here drew on CD4+ or CD8+ T cells sorted from blood, taken in a trial of the OX40 agonist ivuxolimab. The CDR3 protein is CASSLAVNTGELFF. The CDR3 DNA reads as TGTGCCAGCAGCTTGGCGGTAAACACCGGGGAGCTGTTTTTT.